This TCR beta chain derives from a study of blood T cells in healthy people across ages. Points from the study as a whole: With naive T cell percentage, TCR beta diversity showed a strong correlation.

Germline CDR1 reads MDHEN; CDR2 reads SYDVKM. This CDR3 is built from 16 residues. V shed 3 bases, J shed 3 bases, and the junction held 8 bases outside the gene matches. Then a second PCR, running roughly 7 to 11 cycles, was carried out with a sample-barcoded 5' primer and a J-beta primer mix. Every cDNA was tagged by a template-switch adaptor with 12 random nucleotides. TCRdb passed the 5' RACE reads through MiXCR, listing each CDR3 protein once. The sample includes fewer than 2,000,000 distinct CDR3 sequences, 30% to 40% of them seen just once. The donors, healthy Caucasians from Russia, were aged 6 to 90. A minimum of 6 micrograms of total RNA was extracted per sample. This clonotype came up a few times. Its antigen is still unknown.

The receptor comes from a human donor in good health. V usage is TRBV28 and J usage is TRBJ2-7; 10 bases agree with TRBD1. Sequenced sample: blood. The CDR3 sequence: CASSFQFGTGDYEQYF. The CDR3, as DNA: TGTGCCAGCAGTTTTCAGTTCGGGACAGGGGACTACGAGCAGTACTTC.